This TCR beta chain is from a study of blood T cells in healthy people across ages. This clonotype appeared a few times. PCR was performed a second time for about 7 to 12 cycles using a sample-barcoded 5' primer and a J-beta primer mix. Any given sample supplied a minimum of 3 million CDR3-containing paired-end reads. A single record per CDR3 protein comes from TCRdb applying MiXCR to the 5' RACE reads. The sample holds over 500,000 distinct CDR3 sequences; around 52% are singletons and the top ten take less than 15%. This CDR3 spans 14 amino acids. V dropped 9 bases and J dropped 0 bases, with 15 bases sitting between them.

This clonotype was obtained from a woman aged 80 or older in good health. The chain couples TRBV12-3 or TRBV12-4 to TRBJ2-7; perhaps TRBD1 as D (5 bases). The sequenced sample was blood. CDR3 residues: CASRSGSGSYEQYF. The CDR3 DNA follows: TGTGCCAGTCGCTCAGGGTCTGGCTCCTACGAGCAGTACTTC.